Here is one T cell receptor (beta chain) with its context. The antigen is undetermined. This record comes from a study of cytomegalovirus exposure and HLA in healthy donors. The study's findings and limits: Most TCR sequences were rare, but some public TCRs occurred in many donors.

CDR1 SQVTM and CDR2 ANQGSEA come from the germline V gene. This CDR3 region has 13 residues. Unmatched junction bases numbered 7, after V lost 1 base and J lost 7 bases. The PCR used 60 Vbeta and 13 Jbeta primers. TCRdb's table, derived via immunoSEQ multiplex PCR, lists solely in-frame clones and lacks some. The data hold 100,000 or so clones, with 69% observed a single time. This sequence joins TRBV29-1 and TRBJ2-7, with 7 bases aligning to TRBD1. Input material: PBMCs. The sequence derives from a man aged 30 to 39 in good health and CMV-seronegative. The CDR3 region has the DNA TGCAGCGTTGAAGTTACCAGACAGGGAGAGCAGTACTTC. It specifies CSVEVTRQGEQYF.